The 24 T cell receptor beta chains given below trace back to one sample, sequenced in a study of cytomegalovirus exposure and HLA in healthy donors. The PCR employed 60 Vbeta primers together with 13 Jbeta primers. Method: immunoSEQ multiplex PCR; TCRdb's copy keeps in-frame clones and lacks some. This sample has roughly 100,000 clones; around 61% occur once, and the top ten carry 2.5% to 4%. The material sequenced was PBMCs. The receptors come from a woman in her forties or fifties in good health and CMV-seronegative.

The gene calls are TRBV14 and TRBJ1-1; D is possibly TRBD1 (6 bases). Germline-derived CDR1 and CDR2 are SGHDN and FVKESK. Trimming removed 4 bases from V and 4 bases from J, with 13 bases in between. The CDR3 consists of 14 residues. The CDR3 spells CASSPPQGFTEAFF. DNA of the CDR3: TGTGCCAGCAGCCCCCCACAGGGATTCACTGAAGCTTTCTTT.

The chain combines TRBV27 with TRBJ2-1; TRBD2 matches at 12 bases. J was trimmed by 6 bases and V by 4 bases; bases with no gene match: 4. The germline V gene has CDR1 MNHEY and CDR2 SMNVEV (reference sequence). The CDR3 loop spans 15 amino acids. The CDR3 loop is CASSSTSGRLNEQFF. The CDR3 DNA sequence: TGTGCCAGCAGTTCAACTAGCGGGAGGCTCAATGAGCAGTTCTTC.

This clone has just a few counts. V usage is TRBV6-1 and J usage is TRBJ1-4; no clear D. Germline V CDR1 and CDR2: MNHNS, SASEGT. The CDR3 length is 13 residues. Trimming took off 7 bases at V and 7 bases at J, with 13 bases between the two ends. The CDR3 region is CASNSVQSEKLFF. CDR3 sequence (DNA): TGTGCCAGCAATAGTGTACAGTCTGAAAAACTGTTTTTT.

This clone was counted a few times. The V and J genes are TRBV5-1 and TRBJ2-7; the match to TRBD2 covers 7 bases. V trimming: 0 bases; J trimming: 2 bases; junction bases outside the gene matches: 2. Germline assignment: CDR1 SGHRS and CDR2 YFSETQ. This CDR3 contains 14 residues. CDR3 nucleotides: TGCGCCAGCAGCTTGGGGGAGGGAACCTACGAGCAGTACTTC. Translated, it gives CASSLGEGTYEQYF.

The chain combines TRBV29-1 with TRBJ2-1, with D perhaps TRBD1 (5 bases). The V end lost 8 bases, the J end lost 8 bases, and 19 bases lay between the germline ends. The CDR3 consists of 13 residues. In germline, CDR1 is SQVTM, CDR2 ANQGSEA. CDR3 sequence: CSIMSERGYEQFF. The CDR3 DNA reads TGCAGCATAATGAGTGAAAGGGGCTATGAGCAGTTCTTC.

V is TRBV18 and J is TRBJ2-7; possible D gene TRBD1, 6 bases. CDR1 KGHSH and CDR2 LQKENI come from the germline V gene. With 3 bases removed from V and 3 bases from J, the gap between germline ends came to 15 bases. The CDR3 totals 15 residues. The CDR3 nucleotides are TGTGCCAGCTCACCTTCCCGGGACATGAGCTACGAGCAGTACTTC. Translating it yields CASSPSRDMSYEQYF.

V is TRBV4-2 and J is TRBJ1-3, with 7 bases identical to TRBD1. Trimming took 6 bases from V and 0 from J; bases not matched to a gene: 8. The CDR3 has 16 residues. In germline, CDR1 is LGHNA, CDR2 YNFKEQ. In DNA form, the CDR3 reads TGTGCCAGCAGGCAACAGGGGACACTCTCTGGAAACACCATATATTTT. This sequence encodes CASRQQGTLSGNTIYF.

The chain recombines TRBV6-5 with TRBJ1-6, with TRBD1 matching over 10 bases. This CDR3 has 13 amino acids. J gave up 10 bases and V 7 bases, and 4 bases lay outside the gene matches. Germline CDR1 reads MNHEY; CDR2 reads SVGAGI. CDR3 sequence: CASKPTGGSPLHF. In nucleotides, the CDR3 is TGTGCCAGCAAACCGACAGGGGGCTCACCCCTCCACTTT.

The chain carries TRBV7-9 and TRBJ1-1, with D possibly being TRBD1 (5 bases). This CDR3 contains 13 residues. Germline lookup yields CDR1 SEHNR and CDR2 FQNEAQ (reference sequence). Trimming removed 1 base at V and 7 bases at J, with 10 bases between. DNA for the CDR3: TGTGCCAGCAGCTTAGATCCAGGGTTTGAAGCTTTCTTT. It specifies CASSLDPGFEAFF. The full variable domain, its missing parts supplied by reference TRBV7-9 and TRBJ1-1, is DTGVSQNPRHKITKRGQNVTFRCDPISEHNRLYWYRQTLGQGPEFLTYFQNEAQLEKSRLLSDRFSAERPKGSFSTLEIQRTEQGDSAMYLCASSLDPGFEAFFGQGTRLTVV.

The chain uses TRBV5-1 and TRBJ2-3; weak D call: TRBD1 (6 bases). The CDR3 contains 16 residues. Germline assignment: CDR1 SGHRS and CDR2 YFSETQ. The V end lost 0 bases, the J end lost 0 bases, and 11 bases lay between the germline ends. In nucleotides, the CDR3 is TGCGCCAGCAGCTTGGTGGGGACACGCAGCACAGATACGCAGTATTTT. This gives the protein CASSLVGTRSTDTQYF.

The rearrangement uses TRBV6-5 and TRBJ2-7; TRBD2 matches 9 bases. CDR1 and CDR2 (germline): MNHEY, SVGAGI. The CDR3 loop spans 16 amino acids. V shed 0 bases and J 4 bases; nucleotides not matched to a gene: 7. In nucleotides, the CDR3 is TGTGCCAGCAGTTACTCGTGGTCTAGCGGGACATACGAGCAGTACTTC. This sequence encodes CASSYSWSSGTYEQYF.

The sample holds one count of this clone. The chain joins TRBV5-1 to TRBJ2-5; 7 nucleotides agree with TRBD1. V was pared by 0 bases and J by 2 bases, with 4 bases of the junction left unmatched. Germline CDR1 SGHRS, CDR2 YFSETQ. The CDR3 loop spans 15 amino acids. The CDR3 coding sequence is TGCGCCAGCAGCTTGGGACAGGGAAGACAAGAGACCCAGTACTTC. As protein: CASSLGQGRQETQYF.

This clone was recorded a few times. The rearrangement links TRBV6-1 to TRBJ1-1, with D hard to call. The CDR3 totals 13 residues. CDR1 is MNHNS, CDR2 SASEGT, per germline. The V gene lost 3 bases and the J gene lost 5 bases, with 10 bases spanning the gap. As DNA, the CDR3 is TGTGCCAGCAGTGAGGTTGGGAGAACTGAAGCTTTCTTT. Its translation is CASSEVGRTEAFF.

The V gene is TRBV6-1, the J gene TRBJ1-2; D gene unclear. The CDR3 has 14 amino acids. In germline, CDR1 is MNHNS, CDR2 SASEGT. The ends were cut back, 4 bases at V and 4 bases at J, with 13 bases in the middle. CDR3: CASSGRSGSYGYTF. CDR3 nucleotides: TGTGCCAGCAGTGGTAGATCCGGGTCCTATGGCTACACCTTC.

The chain recombines TRBV7-2 with TRBJ1-6, with D possibly matching TRBD1 (5 bases). Trimming shortened V by 7 bases and J by 0 bases, and 19 bases separated the two germline ends. CDR3 length: 18 amino acids. The V gene's germline CDR1 is SGHTA and CDR2 FQGNSA. Written as DNA, the CDR3 is TGTGCCAGCACCCCGTTTTGGGGCGGGAGCTCCTATAATTCACCCCTCCACTTT. It is translated as CASTPFWGGSSYNSPLHF.

This rearrangement joins TRBV5-5 to TRBJ2-1; D perhaps matches TRBD2 (6 bases). Trimming removed 1 base from V and 3 bases from J, with 8 bases in between. The CDR3 contains 14 residues. Germline V gives CDR1 SGHKS, CDR2 YYEKEE (reference sequence). Here the CDR3 reads CASSLWGDYNEQFF. CDR3 nucleotide sequence: TGTGCCAGCAGCTTGTGGGGGGACTACAATGAGCAGTTCTTC.

This clone was observed a handful of times. The genes are TRBV28 and TRBJ1-1; D uncertain. There are 16 residues in the CDR3. Trimming stripped 2 bases from V and 2 bases from J, with 15 bases between. From germline, CDR1 is MDHEN and CDR2 SYDVKM. CDR3 sequence: CASSLAAAAANTEAFF. The CDR3 bases are TGTGCCAGCAGTTTAGCCGCGGCGGCCGCTAACACTGAAGCTTTCTTT.

This clone has more than one count but fewer than ten. The rearrangement links TRBV5-8 to TRBJ2-2, with 9 bases aligning to TRBD1. Germline V gene sequence: CDR1 SGHTS, CDR2 YDEGEE. V lost 4 bases, J lost 3 bases, and 4 bases stayed unmatched. The CDR3 has 15 amino acids. This CDR3 reads CASSRGQGYTGELFF. CDR3 bases: TGTGCCAGCAGCCGGGGACAGGGTTACACCGGGGAGCTGTTTTTT.

In its sample, this clone was seen once. V is TRBV7-9 and J is TRBJ1-6; TRBD1 is a possible D gene (6 bases). V shed 5 bases and J shed 6 bases, with 11 bases lying between them. The length of the CDR3 is 14 residues. CDR1 is SEHNR and CDR2 is FQNEAQ in the germline V gene (reference sequence). CDR3 residues: CASSGGGGNSPLHF. In nucleotides, the CDR3 is TGTGCCAGCAGCGGGGGAGGGGGTAATTCACCCCTCCACTTT.

V usage is TRBV19 and J usage is TRBJ1-2, with 11 bases fitting TRBD1. Germline CDR1 and CDR2: LNHDA and SQIVND (reference sequence). The ends lost 9 bases at V and 8 bases at J; junction bases unmatched: 11. The CDR3 is 14 residues long. DNA of the CDR3: TGTGCCAGCCGGGCGGGACAGGGGGTAGGCGGCTACACCTTC. Amino acids: CASRAGQGVGGYTF.

This clone was observed a handful of times. The CDR3 region has the DNA TGTGCCTGGAGTGAAACGGATAATTCACCCCTCCACTTT. This gives the protein CAWSETDNSPLHF. This sequence joins TRBV30 and TRBJ1-6; no definite D call. The CDR3 runs to 13 residues. Germline lookup yields CDR1 GTSNPN and CDR2 SVGIG (reference sequence). The V end lost 1 base, the J end lost 5 bases, and 6 bases lay between the germline ends.

This sequence joins TRBV7-8 and TRBJ2-5; TRBD1 might be the D (7 bases). Germline lookup yields CDR1 SGHVS and CDR2 FQNEAQ. V was pared by 3 bases and J by 5 bases, with 19 bases between. This CDR3 comprises 16 residues. CDR3 amino acids: CASSLGPGGIGETQYF. In nucleotides, the CDR3 is TGTGCCAGCAGCTTGGGGCCAGGGGGGATAGGGGAGACCCAGTACTTC.

A few counts support this clone. The V call is TRBV2, the J call TRBJ2-7, with 7 bases identical to TRBD1. The V gene end was trimmed by 6 bases and the J gene end by 2 bases; junction bases not matched to a gene: 4. The CDR3 spans 13 residues. Germline CDR1 reads SNHLY; CDR2 reads FYNNEI. CDR3 residues: CASRETGTYEQYF. CDR3 DNA: TGTGCCAGCAGGGAGACAGGGACCTACGAGCAGTACTTC.

J is TRBJ1-5 and V is TRBV19, with 7 bases that match TRBD1. The CDR3 spans 15 residues. CDR1 is LNHDA and CDR2 is SQIVND in the germline V gene (reference sequence). V trimming: 0 bases; J trimming: 6 bases; junction bases outside the gene matches: 5. CDR3 loop: CASSIEDRYGQPQHF. In nucleotides, the CDR3 is TGTGCCAGTAGTATAGAGGACAGGTATGGTCAGCCCCAGCATTTT.